The 15 T cell receptor beta chains reported below all come from one sample, sequenced in a study of shared T cell receptors in the human thymus. TCRdb keeps only in-frame clones here, not all; method: immunoSEQ multiplex PCR. The sample has about 660,000 clones; approximately 87% are singletons. These same records also appear under a second study, on human thymus T cells.

The sample taken for sequencing was thymocytes. The receptors come from a boy less than two years old with a congenital heart defect.

This rearrangement joins TRBV28 to TRBJ2-2; D gene unclear. Germline lookup yields CDR1 MDHEN and CDR2 SYDVKM. Trimming removed 6 bases at V and 3 bases at J, with 17 bases between. The CDR3 consists of 16 residues. Written as DNA, the CDR3 is TGTGCCAGCAGCCTAAGCGTAGTAGCCGACACCGGGGAGCTGTTTTTT. Encoded protein: CASSLSVVADTGELFF.

The V gene is TRBV5-6, the J gene TRBJ1-3, with TRBD1 matching over 10 bases. Trimming cost V 4 bases and J 3 bases; bases outside gene matches: 10. The CDR3 spans 17 residues. Germline CDR1 is SGHDT and CDR2 is YYEEEE. The CDR3: CASSGDRGKADGNTIYF. In nucleotides, the CDR3 is TGTGCCAGCAGCGGGGACAGGGGCAAGGCGGATGGAAACACCATATATTTT.

CDR3 sequence reads: CASSLSLGKGTDTQYF. DNA for the CDR3: TGTGCCAGCAGCTTGAGTCTGGGGAAGGGGACAGATACGCAGTATTTT. The chain is built from TRBV5-6 and TRBJ2-3, with D perhaps matching TRBD1 (5 bases). Per germline, CDR1 SGHDT and CDR2 YYEEEE. Trimming took 1 base from V and 3 from J, leaving 15 bases between them. The CDR3 runs to 16 residues.

This rearrangement joins TRBV7-8 to TRBJ1-6; D is ambiguous. This CDR3 is 16 amino acids long. V lost 0 bases, J lost 7 bases, and 13 bases lay in between. Germline V gene sequence: CDR1 SGHVS, CDR2 FQNEAQ. DNA of the CDR3: TGTGCCAGCAGCTTAGCGCAGGTACACCGGAATTCACCCCTCCACTTT. It yields the protein CASSLAQVHRNSPLHF.

The chain couples TRBV29-1 to TRBJ2-7; TRBD2 agrees at 9 bases. J gave up 2 bases and V 4 bases, and 21 bases lay outside the gene matches. CDR1 SQVTM and CDR2 ANQGSEA come from the germline V gene. The CDR3 totals 19 residues. CDR3 bases: TGCAGCGTTGGGGACAGCGATAAGCGGGAGGCACAGCAGACCTACGAGCAGTACTTC. Protein product: CSVGDSDKREAQQTYEQYF.

V usage is TRBV27 and J usage is TRBJ2-3, with 9 bases matching TRBD1. V shed 2 bases, J shed 3 bases, and the junction held 12 bases outside the gene matches. Germline V gene lookup returns CDR1 MNHEY and CDR2 SMNVEV (reference sequence). The CDR3 is 18 amino acids. The CDR3 DNA is TGTGCCAGCAGTTTAAAGGGCCCGGGACAGGGAGAGACAGATACGCAGTATTTT. This gives the protein CASSLKGPGQGETDTQYF.

V usage is TRBV18 and J usage is TRBJ2-2; tentatively, D is TRBD2 (6 bases). V shed 3 bases and J shed 2 bases, with 13 bases lying between them. There are 16 residues in the CDR3. In germline, CDR1 is KGHSH, CDR2 LQKENI. In nucleotides, the CDR3 is TGTGCCAGCTCACCGGGGGGTATCGTCAACACCGGGGAGCTGTTTTTT. It is translated as CASSPGGIVNTGELFF.

The V gene is TRBV25-1, the J gene TRBJ2-7; D gene unclear. V shed 7 bases and J shed 7 bases, with 20 bases lying between them. The CDR3 covers 14 residues. Germline-derived CDR1 and CDR2 are MGHDK and SYGVNS. The CDR3 bases are TGTGCCAGCAAACAATCCCACCGAATGGCAGAGCAGTACTTC. Translation gives CASKQSHRMAEQYF.

The chain is built from TRBV2 and TRBJ2-4, with a possible D match to TRBD2 (5 bases). CDR3 size: 15 residues. Trimming took 7 bases from V and 1 from J, leaving 14 bases between them. From germline, CDR1 is SNHLY and CDR2 FYNNEI. For the CDR3, the DNA is TGTGCCAGCATTTTTCGGGGTGGTGCCAAAAACATTCAGTACTTC. Translated, it gives CASIFRGGAKNIQYF.

CDR3 in amino acids: CASSPSGGLRNEQYF. DNA of the CDR3: TGCGCCAGCAGCCCCAGCGGGGGGCTTCGGAACGAGCAGTACTTC. The chain couples TRBV5-1 to TRBJ2-7; 9 bases are shared with TRBD2. V lost 4 bases and J lost 5; bases outside the gene matches: 10. Germline V gene lookup returns CDR1 SGHRS and CDR2 YFSETQ. This CDR3 has 15 residues.

The chain links TRBV28 to TRBJ2-5, with D unresolved. This CDR3 spans 15 amino acids. Germline V gene data show CDR1 as MDHEN and CDR2 as SYDVKM. Trimming took off 3 bases at V and 1 base at J, with 12 bases between the two ends. As DNA, the CDR3 is TGTGCCAGCAGTTTTGTTGGCGGCTGCCAAGAGACCCAGTACTTC. This encodes CASSFVGGCQETQYF.

V usage is TRBV29-1 and J usage is TRBJ1-4; a weak D match, TRBD1 (5 bases). Germline lookup yields CDR1 SQVTM and CDR2 ANQGSEA. V dropped 1 base and J dropped 6 bases, with 9 bases sitting between them. The CDR3 has 13 amino acids. The CDR3 is CSVEAGGDEKLFF. DNA of the CDR3: TGCAGCGTTGAAGCCGGGGGGGATGAAAAACTGTTTTTT.

V usage is TRBV14 and J usage is TRBJ1-2, with 9 bases identical to TRBD1. The trim removed 4 bases at V and 5 bases at J, leaving 14 bases unmatched. CDR3 length: 17 residues. CDR1 and CDR2 (germline): SGHDN, FVKESK. The CDR3 DNA reads TGTGCCAGCAGCCCTGCCTCTCTGGGTGGACAGGGGTATGGCTACACCTTC. This gives the protein CASSPASLGGQGYGYTF.

The genes are TRBV12-5 and TRBJ1-1, with D unclear. Germline V lookup: CDR1 LGHNT, CDR2 FRNRAP. The CDR3 covers 18 residues. Between the trimmed V and J ends, which lost 0 bases and 0 bases, there was a span of 17 bases. The CDR3 region is CASGLVPKRERMNTEAFF. The CDR3 nucleotides are TGTGCTAGTGGTTTGGTCCCGAAAAGGGAGAGGATGAACACTGAAGCTTTCTTT.

The rearrangement uses TRBV4-3 and TRBJ2-7; D call uncertain. Germline assignment: CDR1 LGHNA and CDR2 YSLEER. V shed 1 base and J shed 3 bases, with 10 bases lying between them. The CDR3 extends over 14 amino acids. In DNA, the CDR3 is TGCGCCAGCAGCCAAGGGGCTTTGTTCTACGAGCAGTACTTC. This translates into CASSQGALFYEQYF.